A single sample is the source of the 23 T cell receptor beta chains below, sequenced in a study of shared clonotypes between healthy human individuals. The repertoire was sequenced with immunoSEQ multiplex PCR; TCRdb's copy has only in-frame clones and lacks some. The profile covers 150,000 to 200,000 clones, with around 93% appearing a single time and 0.065% to 0.07% taken by the ten largest. The sample comprised naive CD4+ T cells sorted from blood. Subset in this sample: CD45RA+ positively selected. The origin of the receptors is a woman in her 30s in good health.

The gene calls are TRBV29-1 and TRBJ2-1; D is undetermined. With 6 bases removed from V and 8 bases from J, the gap between germline ends came to 8 bases. Germline CDR1 reads SQVTM; CDR2 reads ANQGSEA. The CDR3 runs 10 residues. The DNA of the CDR3 is TGCAGCGTGTATATACATGAGCAGTTCTTC. Translated, it gives CSVYIHEQFF.

The rearrangement joins TRBV27 to TRBJ1-2; no clear D gene. The CDR3 has 13 residues. From germline, CDR1 is MNHEY and CDR2 SMNVEV (reference sequence). With 5 bases removed from V and 6 bases from J, the gap between germline ends came to 13 bases. CDR3 bases: TGTGCCAGCAGTCCCCGACGAGGAGATGGCTACACCTTC. It yields the protein CASSPRRGDGYTF.

CDR3 region: CASRPTGTATDTQYF. Here the CDR3 DNA reads TGTGCCAGCAGGCCAACCGGGACAGCGACAGATACGCAGTATTTT. The J gene is TRBJ2-3, the V gene TRBV11-2; TRBD1 matches at 7 bases. CDR1 and CDR2 (germline): SGHAT, FQNNGV. The CDR3 is 15 amino acids. The junction had 9 bases not matched to a gene; V was cut back by 6 bases and J by 3 bases. Variable domain in full (rest from reference TRBV11-2 and TRBJ2-3): EAGVAQSPRYKIIEKRQSVAFWCNPISGHATLYWYQQILGQGPKLLIQFQNNGVVDDSQLPKDRFSAERLKGVDSTLKIQPAKLEDSAVYLCASRPTGTATDTQYFGPGTRLTVL.

This chain connects TRBV2 to TRBJ1-1; D gene unclear. The ends were cut back, 5 bases at V and 2 bases at J, with 15 bases in the middle. CDR1 and CDR2 (germline): SNHLY, FYNNEI. This CDR3 contains 15 residues. CDR3 in amino acids: CASSTSGRVNTEAFF. The DNA of the CDR3 is TGTGCCAGCAGTACCTCTGGACGGGTTAACACTGAAGCTTTCTTT.

The chain recombines TRBV5-4 with TRBJ2-5; D unclear. The CDR3 is made up of 13 amino acids. V was cut by 1 base and J by 1 base, with 5 bases left in between. CDR1 SGHNT and CDR2 YYREEE come from the germline V gene (reference sequence). CDR3 amino acids: CASSLKIQETQYF. The CDR3, as DNA: TGTGCCAGCAGCTTGAAGATCCAAGAGACCCAGTACTTC.

The V gene is TRBV6-1, the J gene TRBJ1-1, with 9 bases lining up with TRBD1. The CDR3 is 17 amino acids. The germline V gene has CDR1 MNHNS and CDR2 SASEGT. The junction had 15 bases not matched to a gene; V was cut back by 4 bases and J by 6 bases. The CDR3 nucleotides read TGTGCCAGCAGTGGTCACAGGGGGCTGGGGTGGAGGGCTGAAGCTTTCTTT. Residues: CASSGHRGLGWRAEAFF.

The V call is TRBV10-1, the J call TRBJ2-7, with D uncertain. The germline gives CDR1 WNHNN, CDR2 SYGVQD (reference sequence). This CDR3 is 13 amino acids long. With 3 bases removed from V and 2 bases from J, the gap between germline ends came to 8 bases. The CDR3 DNA reads as TGCGCCAGCAGTGACACAGCTACCTACGAGCAGTACTTC. Amino acids: CASSDTATYEQYF.

The chain employs TRBV5-4 and TRBJ2-7; no definite D call. The length of the CDR3 is 13 residues. Looked up from germline, CDR1 is SGHNT and CDR2 is YYREEE (reference sequence). Between the trimmed V and J ends, which lost 0 bases and 0 bases, there was a span of 4 bases. CDR3 residues: CASSLASSYEQYF. The DNA of the CDR3 is TGTGCCAGCAGCTTGGCCAGCTCCTACGAGCAGTACTTC.

The rearrangement uses TRBV28 and TRBJ2-5; either TRBD1 or TRBD2 may fit D (5 bases each). Judging by the DNA end, TRBJ2-7 fits better; the J call may be wrong. CDR1 is MDHEN and CDR2 is SYDVKM in the germline V gene. This CDR3 contains 14 residues. CDR3 DNA: TGTGCCAGCAGTTTATGGGGGGATTCCATCGAGCAGTACTTC. This sequence encodes CASSLWGDSIEQYF.

The V call is TRBV6-4, the J call TRBJ2-7; 7 bases fit TRBD2. The CDR3 spans 15 residues. Germline V gene sequence: CDR1 MRHNA, CDR2 SNTAGT. With V trimmed by 5 bases and J by 5 bases, 12 bases remained unmatched. CDR3 amino acids: CASSLQSGTPDEQYF. The DNA for the CDR3 is TGTGCCAGCAGTTTACAGAGCGGGACTCCCGACGAGCAGTACTTC.

This chain uses TRBV19 with TRBJ1-6, with TRBD1 as a possible D gene (5 bases). Germline CDR1 and CDR2: LNHDA and SQIVND (reference sequence). V lost 2 bases and J 10 bases, leaving 9 bases between the germline ends. The CDR3 sequence is 13 residues long. CDR3 nucleotide sequence: TGTGCCAGTAGTATAATGGGGGAATCACCCCTCCACTTT. Its protein product is CASSIMGESPLHF.

This rearrangement joins TRBV6-5 to TRBJ2-7; weak D call: TRBD2 (7 bases). The V and J ends lost 1 base and 3 bases respectively, with 16 bases between them. Germline CDR1 reads MNHEY; CDR2 reads SVGAGI. The CDR3 contains 16 residues. CDR3 bases: TGTGCCAGCAGTTACTGGGGGGCGGGGGCCGGCTACGAGCAGTACTTC. It is translated as CASSYWGAGAGYEQYF.

The chain combines TRBV5-4 with TRBJ1-3; D possibly corresponds to TRBD1 (5 bases). CDR1 SGHNT and CDR2 YYREEE come from the germline V gene (reference sequence). Trimming stripped 5 bases from V and 4 bases from J, with 19 bases between. The CDR3 totals 16 residues. For the CDR3, the DNA is TGTGCCAGCAGTTCGCAGGGAAGGGTGGGAGGAAACACCATATATTTT. The encoded protein is CASSSQGRVGGNTIYF. The whole variable domain, remainder taken from reference TRBV5-4 and TRBJ1-3, is ETGVTQSPTHLIKTRGQQVTLRCSSQSGHNTVSWYQQALGQGPQFIFQYYREEENGRGNFPPRFSGLQFPNYSSELNVNALELDDSALYLCASSSQGRVGGNTIYFGEGSWLTVV.

The chain has TRBV10-1 and TRBJ2-7; D ambiguous. V was trimmed by 4 bases and J by 2 bases, leaving 6 bases between them. The germline CDR1 and CDR2 sequences are WNHNN and SYGVQD (reference sequence). There are 12 residues in the CDR3. For the CDR3, the DNA is TGCGCCAGCAGTGGTCAGACCTACGAGCAGTACTTC. Translating it yields CASSGQTYEQYF.

The genes are TRBV18 and TRBJ1-2; the D gene is possibly TRBD1 (6 bases). The V gene lost 3 bases and the J gene lost 4 bases, with 9 bases spanning the gap. CDR3 length equals 13 residues. Germline V gene lookup returns CDR1 KGHSH and CDR2 LQKENI. The CDR3: CASSPMTGYGYTF. In DNA, the CDR3 is TGTGCCAGCTCACCGATGACAGGCTATGGCTACACCTTC.

DNA of the CDR3: TGTGCCAGTAGTACCAGACTAGATGGTCCCTACGAGCAGTACTTC. Translating gives CASSTRLDGPYEQYF. The chain is built from TRBV19 and TRBJ2-7; D possibly corresponds to TRBD2 (6 bases). The V end was cut by 4 bases, the J end by 2 bases, with 15 bases between. The CDR3 spans 15 residues. Germline V gives CDR1 LNHDA, CDR2 SQIVND (reference sequence).

The rearrangement uses TRBV7-9 and TRBJ2-2; no definite D call. This CDR3 is built from 16 residues. Per the germline V gene, CDR1 is SEHNR and CDR2 is FQNEAQ (reference sequence). The V end was cut by 5 bases, the J end by 0 bases, with 13 bases between. The DNA of the CDR3 is TGTGCCAGCAGCCCTGGGCTGTCCGCGAACACCGGGGAGCTGTTTTTT. This codes for CASSPGLSANTGELFF. The full variable domain, in which reference TRBV7-9 and TRBJ2-2 provide the parts outside the CDR3, is DTGVSQNPRHKITKRGQNVTFRCDPISEHNRLYWYRQTLGQGPEFLTYFQNEAQLEKSRLLSDRFSAERPKGSFSTLEIQRTEQGDSAMYLCASSPGLSANTGELFFGEGSRLTVL.

This chain joins TRBV5-6 and TRBJ1-2; TRBD1 matches 7 bases. Looked up from germline, CDR1 is SGHDT and CDR2 is YYEEEE. The CDR3 loop spans 16 amino acids. Trimming removed 3 bases from V and 6 bases from J; junction bases left unmatched: 14. For the CDR3, the DNA is TGTGCCAGCAGCTCAGAAGGCATCAGGGGGTGGCATGGCTACACCTTC. The encoded protein is CASSSEGIRGWHGYTF.

This clone appeared once. This sequence joins TRBV5-1 and TRBJ2-3; weak D call: TRBD2 (6 bases). CDR3 length: 15 amino acids. From germline, CDR1 is SGHRS and CDR2 YFSETQ. V lost 5 bases to trimming and J lost 2 bases, with 15 bases between them. This CDR3 reads CASRPPGLITDTQYF. The CDR3 nucleotides are TGCGCCAGCAGACCTCCGGGACTGATCACAGATACGCAGTATTTT.

This clone was detected only a few times. The V call is TRBV28, the J call TRBJ2-5; 7 bases align to TRBD1. The CDR3 totals 14 residues. CDR1 is MDHEN, CDR2 SYDVKM, per germline. V lost 5 bases and J lost 2; bases outside the gene matches: 5. The CDR3 DNA sequence: TGTGCCAGCAGTACGGGACAGCTGCAAGAGACCCAGTACTTC. Its translation is CASSTGQLQETQYF.

Here the CDR3 reads CASSPGQGFVAGELFF. The DNA for the CDR3 is TGTGCCAGCTCACCAGGGCAGGGATTCGTCGCGGGGGAGCTGTTTTTT. This sequence joins TRBV18 and TRBJ2-2; tentatively, D is TRBD1 (5 bases). Germline lookup yields CDR1 KGHSH and CDR2 LQKENI. Trimming stripped 2 bases from V and 8 bases from J, with 18 bases between. The length of the CDR3 is 16 residues.

The chain couples TRBV7-8 to TRBJ1-4; a possible D gene is TRBD1 (5 bases). Trimming removed 5 bases from V and 6 bases from J, with 10 bases in between. The CDR3 runs 13 residues. The V gene's germline CDR1 is SGHVS and CDR2 FQNEAQ. CDR3 amino acids: CASSLGTDEKLFF. The CDR3 nucleotides are TGTGCCAGCAGCCTTGGGACTGATGAAAAACTGTTTTTT.

The rearrangement joins TRBV6-5 to TRBJ2-5, with D perhaps matching TRBD1 (5 bases). The DNA matches TRBJ2-7 better at its end, which makes the J call doubtful. This CDR3 comprises 15 residues. Germline-derived CDR1 and CDR2 are MNHEY and SVGAGI. The CDR3: CASSYQGPRASEQYF. CDR3 DNA: TGTGCCAGCAGTTATCAGGGCCCCCGCGCCTCCGAGCAGTACTTC.